These 3 T cell receptor beta chains originate from one sample sequenced in a study of spatial heterogeneity in lung cancer. MiXCR, run by TCRdb on the 5' RACE reads, gives a single entry per CDR3 protein. The profile shows some 52,000 distinct CDR3 sequences, more than 6.5% of them singletons. Time point described: sample taken at primary tumor resection. Frozen PBMC, nontumor lung or tumor provided whole RNA, which was sequenced unsorted. The starting material was PBMCs, obtained at surgery. These receptors all come from a female donor with early-stage non-small cell lung cancer.

This clonotype was detected a few times. This chain links TRBV7-3 with TRBJ2-5; the match to TRBD1 covers 8 bases. This CDR3 comprises 14 residues. Germline V gene lookup returns CDR1 SGHTA and CDR2 FQGTGA. With 6 bases clipped from V and 4 bases from J, the junction kept 7 bases outside the gene matches. The CDR3 spells CASRSGQGGETQYF. As DNA, the CDR3 is TGTGCCAGCAGGTCCGGACAGGGTGGAGAGACCCAGTACTTC.

This clonotype was detected ten times or more. The rearrangement joins TRBV20-1 to TRBJ1-6, with D perhaps TRBD1 (6 bases). Trimming cost V 7 bases and J 8 bases, with 15 bases left between them. CDR1 and CDR2 (germline): DFQATT, SNEGSKA (reference sequence). The CDR3 sequence is 13 residues long. The CDR3 sequence is CSVQTGRDSPLHF. The CDR3 DNA is TGCAGTGTCCAGACAGGAAGGGATTCACCCCTCCACTTT.

This clonotype was detected many times. V usage is TRBV4-1 and J usage is TRBJ2-4, with 10 bases aligning to TRBD1. The CDR3 runs 16 residues. The germline V gene has CDR1 MGHRA and CDR2 YSYEKL. Trimming took 4 bases from V and 3 from J; bases not matched to a gene: 6. The DNA for the CDR3 is TGCGCCAGCAGCCTGACCGGGACAGGGGACAAAAACATTCAGTACTTC. Translation gives CASSLTGTGDKNIQYF.